This TCR beta chain was sequenced during a study of OX40 agonist ivuxolimab in advanced cancers. Autoimmune disease history or systemic immunosuppression excluded patients. Trimming at V came to 3 bases and at J to 4 bases, leaving 4 bases not matched to a gene. The CDR3 extends over 15 amino acids. Germline CDR1 and CDR2: MNHNS and SASEGT. Turning to this clone: Its cognate antigen is unknown.

Using immunoSEQ multiplex PCR, the repertoire was profiled, and TCRdb retains in-frame clones only, with some absent. The sample lists about 70,000 clones, approximately 82% occurring once. Study-level results: The study did not work out the antigen specificity of the expanded peripheral T cells. On average, CD8+ T cells had more expanded clones than CD4+.

The starting material was CD4+ or CD8+ T cells sorted from blood, obtained in a trial of the OX40 agonist ivuxolimab. The V call is TRBV6-1, the J call TRBJ2-5, with TRBD1 matching over 11 bases. The TCR comes from an adult with an advanced solid tumor such as melanoma, head and neck, liver or kidney cancer. CDR3 DNA sequence: TGTGCCAGCAGTGATCTTGGACAGGGGGCAGAGACCCAGTACTTC. It is translated as CASSDLGQGAETQYF.